This T cell receptor (beta chain) was found in a study of CXCR3-negative and CXCR3-positive naive CD8 T cells. Findings and limits, study-wide: TRBV-TRBJ usage matched between naive CXCR3-negative and CXCR3-positive cells but not between memory cells. Diversity proved comparably high across both naive subsets and much lower in memory CD8+ cells.

Researchers prepared the TRB cDNA libraries using 5' RACE with UMI labels. TCRdb reanalyzed the 5' RACE reads and collapses them to one entry per CDR3 protein, without DNA. Here the sample table reports some 41,000 distinct CDR3 sequences. The CDR3 covers 15 residues. In germline, CDR1 is ENHRY, CDR2 SYGVKD. Of note for this clonotype: Its specificity is unknown.

Subsets of CD8+ T cells were each sorted in triplicate at approximately 270,000 cells apiece. This clonotype originated in a human donor in good health. Some clones in this sample may be carry-over from other donors' samples. The sequenced sample was naive CXCR3- CD8+ T cells from blood. Subset indicated: CD45RO-CCR7+CD27+CD95- naive CD8+ T cells lacking CXCR3 (TNR3-). This chain links TRBV10-3 with TRBJ2-1; TCRdb gives TRBD1 as the D gene, but with no DNA this cannot be confirmed. The CDR3 loop reads CAISESRGAHNEQFF.